Listed below are T cell receptor beta chains from one sample, sequenced in a study of blood T cell repertoires in COVID-19. Here immunoSEQ multiplex PCR was the method, and the copy in TCRdb shows in-frame clones only, minus some. The table records over 350,000 clones, about 88% of them present only once. The source material was PBMCs or T cells enriched from blood (not recorded which). All receptors derive from a woman between 18 and 29 years old who had recovered from COVID-19. The conserved cysteine and the conserved F or W are not part of the CDR3 here.

TRBJ2-7	TRBV10-3	AISGFRTGEQY
TRBJ2-7	TRBV5-1	ASTLLGQGLYEQY
TRBJ1-1	TRBV6-5	ASTLLGGEAF
TRBJ1-2	TRBV7-3	ASSPGTGGNYGYT
TRBJ1-2	TRBV9	ASSVQREETNYGYT
TRBJ1-2	TRBV5-1	ASSPQSPNYGYT
TRBJ2-1	TRBV3-1/TRBV3-2	ASSQRGLLSWDEQF
TRBJ2-7	TRBV7-3	ASSLRVSTGPNEQY
TRBJ1-1	TRBV10-3	AIMERGEATEAF
TRBJ2-1	TRBV4-1	ASSQEGLAAYNEQF
TRBJ1-3	TRBV3-1/TRBV3-2	ASSFYSGNTIY
TRBJ1-2	TRBV30	AGPGTGANYGYT
TRBJ1-2	TRBV5-1	ASSLGSGSRENYGYT
TRBJ1-6	TRBV27	ASSQDSFYNSPLH
TRBJ1-1	TRBV10-3	AIRTDRDTEAF
TRBJ2-1	TRBV9	ASSPKLAGALTYNEQF
TRBJ1-2	TRBV9	ASSPGLGNYGYT
TRBJ1-2	TRBV29-1	SDESRGKSGYGYT
TRBJ1-1	TRBV6-5	ASSPQGGSTEAF
TRBJ2-2	TRBV2	ASSALTSTGELF
TRBJ1-1	TRBV24-1	ATSDFPGTEAF
TRBJ1-4	TRBV5-4	ASSPSGGPTNEKLF
TRBJ1-4	TRBV19	ASTVGGNSNEKLF
TRBJ1-3	TRBV5-3	ARSGRQGLSSGNTIY
TRBJ2-3	TRBV10-1	ASSESMSGPDTQY
TRBJ2-5	TRBV18	ASSPLLGQQETQY
TRBJ2-3	TRBV24-1	ATSDSTGIRGTDTQY
TRBJ2-3	TRBV30	ACPLGFTDTQY
TRBJ1-1	TRBV19	ASSGGYTEAF
TRBJ1-2	TRBV19	ASSMGQGANGYT
TRBJ2-7	TRBV29-1	SVARTGPYEQY
TRBJ1-2	TRBV19	ASSIRTSYGYT
TRBJ1-2	TRBV29-1	SVESSWNYGYT
TRBJ1-2	TRBV9	ASSTSDSNYGYT
TRBJ1-3	TRBV10-2	ASSDLSSGNTIY
TRBJ2-7	TRBV7-7	ASSHLLPGAWDEQY
TRBJ2-7	TRBV7-2	ASSFPGQPTYEQY
TRBJ2-1	TRBV4-3	ASSQDRSGGAYEQF
TRBJ1-1	TRBV6-4	ASSGTGIHTEAF
TRBJ2-5	TRBV9	ASSVAAGQRETQY
TRBJ2-7	TRBV5-1	ASSLAGTGIIRLSYEQY
TRBJ1-4	TRBV5-1	ASSLVVFRGNEKLF
TRBJ1-2	TRBV6-2/TRBV6-3	ASSDARTGTGRGYT
TRBJ1-4	TRBV11-2	ASSLGQGPEKLF
TRBJ1-4	TRBV6-6	ASSRQGRYEKLF
TRBJ2-5	TRBV19	ASSIGREVQETQY
TRBJ1-2	TRBV9	ASSNTGFYGYT
TRBJ1-2	TRBV7-2	ASSSRDRQANYGYT
TRBJ1-3	TRBV4-1	ASSQDPGGALLGNTIY
TRBJ2-3	TRBV7-2	ASIPFSGQRGPRAQY
TRBJ2-3	TRBV7-3	ASSQGQGADTQY
TRBJ1-2	TRBV19	ASRTGGGYT